The 29 T cell receptor beta chains below were found in one sample sequenced in a study of OX40 agonist ivuxolimab in advanced cancers. The protocol was immunoSEQ multiplex PCR, while the TCRdb copy is restricted to in-frame clones and leaves out a portion. The table lists 50,000 or so clones, approximately 90% of them singletons. Sequencing used CD4+ or CD8+ T cells sorted from blood, obtained in a trial of the OX40 agonist ivuxolimab. These receptors came from an adult with an advanced solid tumor such as melanoma, head and neck, liver or kidney cancer.

This chain connects TRBV19 to TRBJ1-5; 9 nucleotides match TRBD1. V was clipped by 5 bases and J by 0 bases; unmatched bases: 8. The V gene's germline CDR1 is LNHDA and CDR2 SQIVND (reference sequence). This CDR3 is 17 amino acids long. The CDR3 sequence: CASSQTGGGYSNQPQHF. CDR3 DNA: TGTGCCAGTAGTCAGACAGGGGGAGGGTATAGCAATCAGCCCCAGCATTTT.

The chain has TRBV10-3 and TRBJ2-1; D not resolved. Germline assignment: CDR1 ENHRY and CDR2 SYGVKD. This CDR3 is built from 13 residues. The germline V and J ends were trimmed by 4 bases and 8 bases, with 12 bases remaining between them. CDR3 residues: CAISGLAGDEQFF. The CDR3 coding sequence is TGTGCCATCAGTGGGTTAGCTGGGGATGAGCAGTTCTTC.

The V and J genes are TRBV19 and TRBJ2-2; 14 bases are shared with TRBD2. Germline CDR1 is LNHDA and CDR2 is SQIVND (reference sequence). The CDR3 contains 16 residues. J lost 3 bases, V lost 5 bases, and 2 bases had no gene match. Here the CDR3 DNA reads TGTGCCAGTAGTTGGGGACTAGCGGGAGACACCGGGGAGCTGTTTTTT. As protein: CASSWGLAGDTGELFF.

This chain uses TRBV7-6 with TRBJ1-4, with 8 bases aligning to TRBD1. This CDR3 has 15 amino acids. Per the germline V gene, CDR1 is SGHVS and CDR2 is FNYEAQ. Trimming cost V 4 bases and J 0 bases; bases outside gene matches: 1. CDR3 in DNA: TGTGCCAGCAGCTGGGGACAGGCAACTAATGAAAAACTGTTTTTT. Residues: CASSWGQATNEKLFF.

This chain joins TRBV28 and TRBJ2-5, with 12 nucleotides matching TRBD1. Per germline, CDR1 MDHEN and CDR2 SYDVKM. The trim removed 1 base at V and 5 bases at J, leaving 8 bases unmatched. The CDR3 extends over 17 amino acids. The CDR3 coding sequence is TGTGCCAGCAGTTTATCCCTCGGGACAGGGGGCGGGGAGACCCAGTACTTC. This sequence encodes CASSLSLGTGGGETQYF.

This chain connects TRBV27 to TRBJ1-6; D possibly corresponds to TRBD1 (5 bases). The CDR3 totals 14 residues. The germline V and J ends were trimmed by 0 bases and 9 bases, with 9 bases remaining between them. CDR1 is MNHEY and CDR2 is SMNVEV in the germline V gene (reference sequence). The CDR3 DNA sequence: TGTGCCAGCAGTTTATCCAGGGACGGTTCACCCCTCCACTTT. Protein product: CASSLSRDGSPLHF.

This sequence joins TRBV6-5 and TRBJ1-1; TRBD1 matches 7 bases. Per the germline V gene, CDR1 is MNHEY and CDR2 is SVGAGI. V shed 8 bases, J shed 3 bases, and the junction held 6 bases outside the gene matches. There are 13 residues in the CDR3. The CDR3 reads CASLMTGYTEAFF. The CDR3 nucleotides are TGTGCCAGCCTGATGACAGGGTACACTGAAGCTTTCTTT.

The chain carries TRBV11-3 and TRBJ2-1; TRBD2 matches at 9 bases. J was trimmed by 0 bases and V by 8 bases; bases with no gene match: 8. The CDR3 spans 16 residues. The germline gives CDR1 SGHNT, CDR2 YENEEA. CDR3 in DNA: TGTGCCAGCTCCCTGGAAGCGGGAGGCTCCTACAATGAGCAGTTCTTC. Translation gives CASSLEAGGSYNEQFF.

This clone was observed once. The chain combines TRBV6-5 with TRBJ1-5; D possibly corresponds to TRBD1 (5 bases). The ends were cut back, 6 bases at V and 5 bases at J, with 14 bases in the middle. CDR3 length: 14 amino acids. CDR1 is MNHEY and CDR2 is SVGAGI in the germline V gene. CDR3 loop: CASRFRGEDQPQHF. The CDR3 DNA reads as TGTGCCAGCAGGTTTAGGGGAGAGGATCAGCCCCAGCATTTT.

V and J are TRBV7-3 and TRBJ2-3; 8 bases are shared with TRBD2. Trimming at V came to 5 bases and at J to 1 base, leaving 8 bases not matched to a gene. CDR1 and CDR2 (germline): SGHTA, FQGTGA. The CDR3 loop spans 16 amino acids. CDR3 sequence: CASSPIAAGGTDTQYF. CDR3 DNA sequence: TGTGCCAGCAGCCCCATAGCAGCGGGGGGCACAGATACGCAGTATTTT.

V and J are TRBV11-3 and TRBJ2-2; perhaps TRBD1 as D (6 bases). The V end lost 5 bases, the J end lost 6 bases, and 10 bases lay between the germline ends. The germline CDR1 and CDR2 sequences are SGHNT and YENEEA. This CDR3 contains 13 residues. CDR3 loop: CASSRTAAGELFF. The CDR3 nucleotides are TGTGCCAGCAGCAGGACAGCGGCCGGGGAGCTGTTTTTT.

The chain combines TRBV27 with TRBJ2-3; D is undetermined. Germline CDR1 MNHEY, CDR2 SMNVEV (reference sequence). Trimming pared 5 bases from V and 3 bases from J, leaving 18 bases between. The CDR3 extends over 16 amino acids. The DNA of the CDR3 is TGTGCCAGCAGTCCGACACGCGGACCCGGGACAGATACGCAGTATTTT. Translating it yields CASSPTRGPGTDTQYF.

This clone was detected a few times. The chain joins TRBV25-1 to TRBJ2-2; no reliable D call. Per the germline V gene, CDR1 is MGHDK and CDR2 is SYGVNS. Trimming removed 4 bases from V and 4 bases from J, with 7 bases in between. CDR3 size: 13 residues. CDR3 nucleotide sequence: TGTGCCAGCAGTGCTACAGCCACCGGGGAGCTGTTTTTT. Translated: CASSATATGELFF.

This sequence joins TRBV9 and TRBJ1-5; 10 bases match TRBD1. The CDR3 consists of 15 residues. V lost 4 bases and J lost 7; bases outside the gene matches: 8. Germline V lookup: CDR1 SGDLS, CDR2 YYNGEE. CDR3 loop: CASSPTGGEGQPQHF. Written as DNA, the CDR3 is TGTGCCAGCAGCCCGACAGGGGGCGAAGGACAGCCCCAGCATTTT. The whole variable domain, filled in from reference TRBV9 and TRBJ1-5, reads DSGVTQTPKHLITATGQRVTLRCSPRSGDLSVYWYQQSLDQGLQFLIQYYNGEERAKGNILERFSAQQFPDLHSELNLSSLELGDSALYFCASSPTGGEGQPQHFGDGTRLSIL.

This clone appeared once. This sequence joins TRBV7-9 and TRBJ1-1; D is ambiguous. The V end was cut by 2 bases, the J end by 5 bases, with 18 bases between. CDR1 is SEHNR and CDR2 is FQNEAQ in the germline V gene (reference sequence). CDR3 size: 16 residues. For the CDR3, the DNA is TGTGCCAGCAGCTTACAGGTCACCCTTGCGATAACTGAAGCTTTCTTT. Translated: CASSLQVTLAITEAFF.

This chain links TRBV9 with TRBJ2-7; TRBD1 might be the D (5 bases). Trimming took off 0 bases at V and 3 bases at J, with 13 bases between the two ends. This CDR3 is 15 amino acids long. The V gene's germline CDR1 is SGDLS and CDR2 YYNGEE. Here the CDR3 reads CASSVGETDIYEQYF. CDR3 bases: TGTGCCAGCAGCGTAGGTGAGACGGACATCTACGAGCAGTACTTC.

This clone was counted a single time. The gene calls are TRBV5-1 and TRBJ2-5, with 9 bases matching TRBD2. The CDR3 sequence is 16 residues long. J lost 0 bases, V lost 1 base, and 4 bases had no gene match. Germline V gene data show CDR1 as SGHRS and CDR2 as YFSETQ. The CDR3 DNA reads as TGCGCCAGCAGCTTGATCCAGCGGGGGGACCAAGAGACCCAGTACTTC. Amino acids: CASSLIQRGDQETQYF.

The chain uses TRBV2 and TRBJ2-3; TRBD2 agrees at 8 bases. The CDR3 sequence is 16 residues long. The V segment lost 0 bases and the J segment 4 bases; nucleotides outside the gene matches: 6. The V gene's germline CDR1 is SNHLY and CDR2 FYNNEI. CDR3 DNA sequence: TGTGCCAGCAGTGAAGCACGGGGGGGGCACCCAGATACGCAGTATTTT. Translation: CASSEARGGHPDTQYF.

This chain joins TRBV4-1 and TRBJ2-1; D not certain. The CDR3 consists of 16 residues. V was pared by 0 bases and J by 10 bases, with 19 bases between. Germline lookup yields CDR1 MGHRA and CDR2 YSYEKL. CDR3 residues: CASSQDRHSLIGEQFF. DNA of the CDR3: TGCGCCAGCAGCCAAGATCGGCACTCCTTGATAGGGGAGCAGTTCTTC.

Details on this clone: Other nucleotide sequences in the sample specify the same CDR3. The gene calls are TRBV10-3 and TRBJ2-7; the D is unclear. The germline V and J ends were trimmed by 3 bases and 0 bases, with 9 bases remaining between them. CDR1 is ENHRY, CDR2 SYGVKD, per germline. The CDR3 loop spans 14 amino acids. CDR3 in DNA: TGTGCCATCAGTGATTGGAAGAGCTCCTACGAGCAGTACTTC. It encodes CAISDWKSSYEQYF.

The V call is TRBV27, the J call TRBJ1-5; D uncertain. This CDR3 region has 13 residues. V lost 0 bases and J lost 3, with 3 bases in between. CDR1 MNHEY and CDR2 SMNVEV come from the germline V gene (reference sequence). The CDR3 reads CASSLSANQPQHF. The CDR3 DNA reads as TGTGCCAGCAGTTTATCCGCCAATCAGCCCCAGCATTTT.

This rearrangement joins TRBV27 to TRBJ1-3; the D is unclear. The CDR3 consists of 16 residues. Germline V gives CDR1 MNHEY, CDR2 SMNVEV (reference sequence). Deletions cut 0 bases from V and 0 bases from J, with 9 bases between. The CDR3 coding sequence is TGTGCCAGCAGTTTATCGCAGCCTTCCTCTGGAAACACCATATATTTT. This codes for CASSLSQPSSGNTIYF.

This chain links TRBV6-5 with TRBJ2-1, with D unclear. With 2 bases removed from V and 7 bases from J, the gap between germline ends came to 6 bases. The CDR3 has 12 residues. Looked up from germline, CDR1 is MNHEY and CDR2 is SVGAGI. The CDR3 spells CASSYGRNEQFF. As DNA, the CDR3 is TGTGCCAGCAGTTACGGACGGAATGAGCAGTTCTTC.

V gene TRBV19 combines with J gene TRBJ1-6; unclear D gene. Germline V gives CDR1 LNHDA, CDR2 SQIVND (reference sequence). V lost 5 bases and J 4 bases, leaving 18 bases between the germline ends. The CDR3 runs to 17 residues. The CDR3 coding sequence is TGTGCCAGTAGTCAAGGAATCTCCATTTCTTATAATTCACCCCTCCACTTT. Amino acids: CASSQGISISYNSPLHF.

CDR3 sequence (DNA): TGCAGCGGAGGGACAGGCAGCACAGATACGCAGTATTTT. Translating gives CSGGTGSTDTQYF. V usage is TRBV29-1 and J usage is TRBJ2-3, with 8 positions matching TRBD1. The V gene's germline CDR1 is SQVTM and CDR2 ANQGSEA. J gave up 0 bases and V 7 bases, and 3 bases lay outside the gene matches. CDR3 length: 13 amino acids.

The chain joins TRBV7-2 to TRBJ1-3; 7 bases agree with TRBD1. After removal of 2 bases from V and 0 bases from J, the junction contained 4 bases not matched to a gene. This CDR3 spans 16 amino acids. Germline V lookup: CDR1 SGHTA, CDR2 FQGNSA. CDR3 bases: TGTGCCAGCAGCTTAAATCGGGACAGCTCTGGAAACACCATATATTTT. Protein: CASSLNRDSSGNTIYF.

V gene TRBV18 combines with J gene TRBJ1-6, with D maybe TRBD1 (6 bases). Per germline, CDR1 KGHSH and CDR2 LQKENI. Trimming cost V 2 bases and J 14 bases, with 13 bases left between them. This CDR3 comprises 13 residues. CDR3 nucleotide sequence: TGTGCCAGCTCACCAGCGGGGGGCGGTGCCCTCCACTTT. This translates into CASSPAGGGALHF.

The chain recombines TRBV11-2 with TRBJ2-3, with D perhaps matching TRBD1 (8 bases). The CDR3 is 18 residues long. V gave up 5 bases and J gave up 0 bases, with 21 bases separating them. Germline-derived CDR1 and CDR2 are SGHAT and FQNNGV. In DNA form, the CDR3 reads TGTGCCAGCAGCCCCGCTTGGGGAGGGACAGGCAGCACAGATACGCAGTATTTT. It is translated as CASSPAWGGTGSTDTQYF.

This clone appeared a single time. The V gene is TRBV5-1, the J gene TRBJ2-7; D possibly corresponds to TRBD1 (6 bases). V gave up 3 bases and J gave up 2 bases, with 18 bases separating them. Germline V lookup: CDR1 SGHRS, CDR2 YFSETQ. This CDR3 has 16 residues. The CDR3 sequence is CASSSTPTGFAYEQYF. The CDR3 region has the DNA TGCGCCAGCAGCTCGACCCCTACAGGGTTCGCCTACGAGCAGTACTTC.